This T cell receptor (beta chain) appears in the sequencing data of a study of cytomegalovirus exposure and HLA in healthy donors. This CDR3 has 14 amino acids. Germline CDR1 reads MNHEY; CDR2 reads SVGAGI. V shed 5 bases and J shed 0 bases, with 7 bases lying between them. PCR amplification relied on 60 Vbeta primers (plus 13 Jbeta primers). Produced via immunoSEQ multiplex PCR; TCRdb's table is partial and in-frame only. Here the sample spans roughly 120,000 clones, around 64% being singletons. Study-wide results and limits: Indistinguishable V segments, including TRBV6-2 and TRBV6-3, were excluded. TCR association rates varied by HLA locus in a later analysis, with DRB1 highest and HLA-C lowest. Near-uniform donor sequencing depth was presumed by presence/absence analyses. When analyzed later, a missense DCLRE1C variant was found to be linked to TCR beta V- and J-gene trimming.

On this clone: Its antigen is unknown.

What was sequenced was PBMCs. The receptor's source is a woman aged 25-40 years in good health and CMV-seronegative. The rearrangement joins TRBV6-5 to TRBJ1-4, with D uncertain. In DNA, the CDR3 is TGTGCCAGCAGTAGTCCGGCAACTAATGAAAAACTGTTTTTT. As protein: CASSSPATNEKLFF.